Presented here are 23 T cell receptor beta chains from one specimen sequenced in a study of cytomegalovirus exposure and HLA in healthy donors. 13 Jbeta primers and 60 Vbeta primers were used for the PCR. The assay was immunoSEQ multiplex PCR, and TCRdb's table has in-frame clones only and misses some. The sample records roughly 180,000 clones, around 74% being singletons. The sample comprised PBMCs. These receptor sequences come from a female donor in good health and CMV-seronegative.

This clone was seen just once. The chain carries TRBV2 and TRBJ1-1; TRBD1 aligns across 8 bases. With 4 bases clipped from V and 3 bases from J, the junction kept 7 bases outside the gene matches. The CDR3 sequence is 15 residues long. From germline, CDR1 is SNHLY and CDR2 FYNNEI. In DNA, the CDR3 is TGTGCCAGCAGTGGCCGACAGGGGTGGGACACTGAAGCTTTCTTT. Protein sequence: CASSGRQGWDTEAFF. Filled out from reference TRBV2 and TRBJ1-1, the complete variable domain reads EPEVTQTPSHQVTQMGQEVILRCVPISNHLYFYWYRQILGQKVEFLVSFYNNEISEKSEIFDDQFSVERPDGSNFTLKIRSTKLEDSAMYFCASSGRQGWDTEAFFGQGTRLTVV.

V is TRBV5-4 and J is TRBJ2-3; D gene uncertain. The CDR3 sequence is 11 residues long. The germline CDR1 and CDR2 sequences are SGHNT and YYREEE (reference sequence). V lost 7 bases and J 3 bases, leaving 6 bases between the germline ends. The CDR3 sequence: CASGLTDTQYF. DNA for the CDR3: TGTGCCAGCGGCCTTACAGATACGCAGTATTTT.

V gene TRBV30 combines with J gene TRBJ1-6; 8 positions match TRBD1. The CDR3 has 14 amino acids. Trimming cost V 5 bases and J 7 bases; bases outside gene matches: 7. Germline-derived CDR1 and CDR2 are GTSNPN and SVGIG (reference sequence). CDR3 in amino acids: CAWGGGTGNSPLHF. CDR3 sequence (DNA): TGTGCCTGGGGGGGTGGGACAGGCAATTCACCCCTCCACTTT.

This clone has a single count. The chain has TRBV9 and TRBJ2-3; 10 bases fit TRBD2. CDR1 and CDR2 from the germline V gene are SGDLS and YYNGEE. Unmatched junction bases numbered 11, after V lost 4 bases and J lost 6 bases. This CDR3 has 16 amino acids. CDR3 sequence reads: CASSPPQRGGLDTQYF. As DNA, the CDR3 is TGTGCCAGCAGCCCCCCCCAGCGGGGGGGCCTTGATACGCAGTATTTT. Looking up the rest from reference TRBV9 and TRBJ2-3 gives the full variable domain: DSGVTQTPKHLITATGQRVTLRCSPRSGDLSVYWYQQSLDQGLQFLIQYYNGEERAKGNILERFSAQQFPDLHSELNLSSLELGDSALYFCASSPPQRGGLDTQYFGPGTRLTVL.

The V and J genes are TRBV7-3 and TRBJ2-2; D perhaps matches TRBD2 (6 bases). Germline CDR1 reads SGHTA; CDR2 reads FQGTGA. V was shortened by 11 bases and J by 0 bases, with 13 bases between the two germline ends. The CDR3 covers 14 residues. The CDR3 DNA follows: TGTGCCTGTTCTTCGGGAGCGAACACCGGGGAGCTGTTTTTT. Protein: CACSSGANTGELFF. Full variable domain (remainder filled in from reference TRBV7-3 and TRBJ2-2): GAGVSQTPSNKVTEKGKYVELRCDPISGHTALYWYRQSLGQGPEFLIYFQGTGAADDSGLPNDRFFAVRPEGSVSTLKIQRTERGDSAVYLCACSSGANTGELFFGEGSRLTVL.

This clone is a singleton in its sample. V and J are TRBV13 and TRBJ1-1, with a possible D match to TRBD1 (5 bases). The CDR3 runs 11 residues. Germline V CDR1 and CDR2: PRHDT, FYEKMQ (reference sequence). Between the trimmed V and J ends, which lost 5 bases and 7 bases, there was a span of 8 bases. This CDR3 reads CASSADSEAFF. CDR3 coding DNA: TGTGCCAGCAGCGCCGACAGTGAAGCTTTCTTT.

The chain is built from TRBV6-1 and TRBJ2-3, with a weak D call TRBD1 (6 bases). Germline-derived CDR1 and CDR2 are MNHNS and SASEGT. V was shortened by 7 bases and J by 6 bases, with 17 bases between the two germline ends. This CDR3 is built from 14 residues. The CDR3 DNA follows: TGTGCCAGCACCCTCCAGGGGTTTCAGGATACGCAGTATTTT. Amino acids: CASTLQGFQDTQYF.

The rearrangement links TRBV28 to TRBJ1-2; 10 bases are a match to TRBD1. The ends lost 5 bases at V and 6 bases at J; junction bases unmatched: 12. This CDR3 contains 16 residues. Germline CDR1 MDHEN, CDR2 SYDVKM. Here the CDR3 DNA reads TGTGCCAGCAGTCTCAAGCAGTGGACAGGGGGAAATGGCTACACCTTC. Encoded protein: CASSLKQWTGGNGYTF.

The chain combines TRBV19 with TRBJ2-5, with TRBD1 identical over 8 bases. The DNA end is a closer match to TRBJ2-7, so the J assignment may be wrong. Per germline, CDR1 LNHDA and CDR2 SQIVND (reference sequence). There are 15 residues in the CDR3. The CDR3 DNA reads TGTGCCAGTAGTGCCGGGACAGGTAGCTCCTACGAGCAGTACTTC. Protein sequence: CASSAGTGSSYEQYF.

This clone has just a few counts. The DNA of the CDR3 is TGCGCCAGCAGCCCCAACAGGGGGCGCGGAACCTACAATGAGCAGTTCTTC. The encoded protein is CASSPNRGRGTYNEQFF. The chain carries TRBV5-1 and TRBJ2-1; 9 bases map to TRBD1. The trim removed 4 bases at V and 2 bases at J, leaving 10 bases unmatched. Germline V gives CDR1 SGHRS, CDR2 YFSETQ. This CDR3 spans 17 amino acids. Based on the CDR3 plus reference TRBV5-1 and TRBJ2-1, the full variable domain is KAGVTQTPRYLIKTRGQQVTLSCSPISGHRSVSWYQQTPGQGLQFLFEYFSETQRNKGNFPGRFSGRQFSNSRSEMNVSTLELGDSALYLCASSPNRGRGTYNEQFFGPGTRLTVL.

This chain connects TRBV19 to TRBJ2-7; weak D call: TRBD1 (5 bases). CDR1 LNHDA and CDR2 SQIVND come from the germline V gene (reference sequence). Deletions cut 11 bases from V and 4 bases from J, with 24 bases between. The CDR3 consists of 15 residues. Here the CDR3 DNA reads TGTGCCCGGATTTATTGGACACACCCTCTATACGAGCAGTACTTC. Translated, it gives CARIYWTHPLYEQYF.

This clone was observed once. CDR3 sequence (DNA): TGTGCCAGCGAGGAGGTGAGAACTAGCACAGATACGCAGTATTTT. Translation gives CASEEVRTSTDTQYF. The chain couples TRBV6-1 to TRBJ2-3; weak D call: TRBD2 (5 bases). Trimming cost V 8 bases and J 0 bases, with 15 bases left between them. The CDR3 has 15 amino acids. The V gene's germline CDR1 is MNHNS and CDR2 SASEGT.

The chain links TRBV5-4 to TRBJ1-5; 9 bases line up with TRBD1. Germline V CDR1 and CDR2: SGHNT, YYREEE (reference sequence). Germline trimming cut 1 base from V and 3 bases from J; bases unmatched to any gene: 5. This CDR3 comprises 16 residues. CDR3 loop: CASSLRTGVTNQPQHF. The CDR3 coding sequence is TGTGCCAGCAGCTTGAGGACAGGGGTTACCAATCAGCCCCAGCATTTT.

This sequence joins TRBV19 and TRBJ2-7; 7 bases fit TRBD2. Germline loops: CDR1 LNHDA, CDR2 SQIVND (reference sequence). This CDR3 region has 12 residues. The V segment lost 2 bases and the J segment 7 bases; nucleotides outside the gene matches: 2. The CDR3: CASSIIGGEQYF. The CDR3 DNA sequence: TGTGCCAGTAGTATAATCGGGGGGGAGCAGTACTTC.

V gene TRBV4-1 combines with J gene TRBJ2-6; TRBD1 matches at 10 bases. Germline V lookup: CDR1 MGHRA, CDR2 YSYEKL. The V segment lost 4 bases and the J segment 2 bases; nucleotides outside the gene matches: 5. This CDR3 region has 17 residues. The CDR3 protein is CASSPGQGRTGANVLTF. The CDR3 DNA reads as TGCGCCAGCAGCCCGGGACAGGGGCGAACTGGGGCCAACGTCCTGACTTTC.

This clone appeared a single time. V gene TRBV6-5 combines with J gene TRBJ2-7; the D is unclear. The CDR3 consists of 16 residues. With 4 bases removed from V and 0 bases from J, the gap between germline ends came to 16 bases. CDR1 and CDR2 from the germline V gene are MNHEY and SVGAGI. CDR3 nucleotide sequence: TGTGCCAGCAGTTCTTCCTTCGCCTCGAGCTCCTACGAGCAGTACTTC. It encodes CASSSSFASSSYEQYF.

The CDR3 nucleotides read TGCAGCGTTGAATACGGGAACGGGGAGCTGTTTTTT. As protein: CSVEYGNGELFF. The V call is TRBV29-1, the J call TRBJ2-2, with D possibly TRBD2 on 5 matching bases. Trimming stripped 2 bases from V and 7 bases from J, with 8 bases between. The CDR3 totals 12 residues. Germline V gene sequence: CDR1 SQVTM, CDR2 ANQGSEA.

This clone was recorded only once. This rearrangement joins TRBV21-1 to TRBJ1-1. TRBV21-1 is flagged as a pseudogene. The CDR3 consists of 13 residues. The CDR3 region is CASRGGVDTEAFF. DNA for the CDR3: TGTGCCAGTCGGGGAGGAGTCGACACTGAAGCTTTCTTT.

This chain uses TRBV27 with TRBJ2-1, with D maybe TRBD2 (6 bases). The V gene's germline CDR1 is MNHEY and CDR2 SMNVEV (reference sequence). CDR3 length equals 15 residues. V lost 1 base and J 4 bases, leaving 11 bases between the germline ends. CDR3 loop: CASSLYGGVYNEQFF. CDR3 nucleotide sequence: TGTGCCAGCAGTTTATACGGGGGAGTTTACAATGAGCAGTTCTTC.

The CDR3 DNA reads TGTGCCAGTAGTATAAGGGGACAATCTGGAAACACCATATATTTT. Translation: CASSIRGQSGNTIYF. The chain employs TRBV19 and TRBJ1-3, with D possibly TRBD1 on 6 matching bases. The ends were cut back, 2 bases at V and 1 base at J, with 9 bases in the middle. The CDR3 is 15 residues long. Germline V CDR1 and CDR2: LNHDA, SQIVND (reference sequence).

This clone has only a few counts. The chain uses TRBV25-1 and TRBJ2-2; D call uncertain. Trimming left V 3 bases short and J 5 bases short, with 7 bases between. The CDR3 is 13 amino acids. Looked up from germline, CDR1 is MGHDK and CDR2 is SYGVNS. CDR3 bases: TGTGCCAGCAGTGAGGGCCGTACCGGGGAGCTGTTTTTT. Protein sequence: CASSEGRTGELFF.

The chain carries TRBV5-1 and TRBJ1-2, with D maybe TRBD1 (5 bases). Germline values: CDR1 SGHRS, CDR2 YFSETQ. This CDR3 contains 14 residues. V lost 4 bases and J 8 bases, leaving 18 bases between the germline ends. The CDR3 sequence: CASSRQGGWRGYTF. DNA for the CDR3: TGCGCCAGCAGCCGCCAGGGAGGGTGGCGGGGCTACACCTTC.

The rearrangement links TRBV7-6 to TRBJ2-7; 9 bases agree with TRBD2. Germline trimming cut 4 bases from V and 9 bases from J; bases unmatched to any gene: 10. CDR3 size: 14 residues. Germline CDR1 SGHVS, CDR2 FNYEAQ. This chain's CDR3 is CASSSGLARMGQYF. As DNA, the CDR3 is TGTGCCAGCAGCTCGGGACTAGCTAGGATGGGGCAGTACTTC.